The rows below give T cell receptor beta chains drawn from one sample of a study of CD8 T cells in ankylosing spondylitis. TCRdb processed the 5' RACE reads anew with MiXCR; each CDR3 protein has one entry. Among 650,000 to 800,000 distinct CDR3 sequences listed, under 20% were seen once. The specimen was blood, either unsorted or a sorted T cell fraction (not recorded which). The receptors shown here come from a male donor with ankylosing spondylitis. Each CDR3 is given with its conserved first and last residue.

j_call: TRBJ1-5
v_call: TRBV5-5
cdr3_aa: CASSLAGVGGQQPQHF

j_call: TRBJ1-1
v_call: TRBV5-4
cdr3_aa: CASNPGGQGFTEAFF

j_call: TRBJ2-7
v_call: TRBV30
cdr3_aa: CAWSWEGQQYF

j_call: TRBJ2-1
v_call: TRBV7-9
cdr3_aa: CASSAGQGAEFF

j_call: TRBJ2-5
v_call: TRBV20-1
cdr3_aa: CSARDFRQGQEETQYF

j_call: TRBJ1-2
v_call: TRBV20-1
cdr3_aa: CSAPRTQYGYTF

j_call: TRBJ2-2
v_call: TRBV20-1
cdr3_aa: CSAKVAGRSRTGELFF

j_call: TRBJ2-1
v_call: TRBV3-1
cdr3_aa: CASSQGGGRYNEQFF

j_call: TRBJ2-5
v_call: TRBV15
cdr3_aa: CATSRAAGGINQETQYF

j_call: TRBJ1-6
v_call: TRBV11-2
cdr3_aa: CASSFSGHRTPNNSPLHF

j_call: TRBJ1-1
v_call: TRBV12-3/TRBV12-4
cdr3_aa: CASSPLRYSGNTEAFF

j_call: TRBJ2-5
v_call: TRBV20-1
cdr3_aa: CSYLLASGIKAETQYF

j_call: TRBJ2-7
v_call: TRBV7-6
cdr3_aa: CASSLAGGFDEQYF

j_call: TRBJ2-7
v_call: TRBV7-6
cdr3_aa: CASSSLGSLGQYF

j_call: TRBJ1-3
v_call: TRBV6-1
cdr3_aa: CASTPDRGNTIYF

j_call: TRBJ1-6
v_call: TRBV28
cdr3_aa: CASSFRADSSSPLHF

j_call: TRBJ1-2
v_call: TRBV5-6
cdr3_aa: CASSLAAAGRDGYTF

j_call: TRBJ1-1
v_call: TRBV20-1
cdr3_aa: CSAHSPGMTEAFF

j_call: TRBJ1-1
v_call: TRBV6-5
cdr3_aa: CASKEGGTEAFF

j_call: TRBJ2-1
v_call: TRBV10-3
cdr3_aa: CAISEFSGDEQFF

j_call: TRBJ2-5
v_call: TRBV27
cdr3_aa: CASSFWTQYF

j_call: TRBJ2-7
v_call: TRBV20-1
cdr3_aa: CSAMEREAYEQYF

j_call: TRBJ2-1
v_call: TRBV5-6
cdr3_aa: CASSWVGGSSYNEQFF

j_call: TRBJ2-2
v_call: TRBV3-1
cdr3_aa: CASSQRSLANTGELFF

j_call: TRBJ1-1
v_call: TRBV20-1
cdr3_aa: CSGERDRGMNTEAFF

j_call: TRBJ1-1
v_call: TRBV6-6
cdr3_aa: CASNLSGGFEAFF

j_call: TRBJ2-3
v_call: TRBV25-1
cdr3_aa: CASSGLAGAPDTQYF

j_call: TRBJ1-1
v_call: TRBV2
cdr3_aa: CASHRDREGAFF

j_call: TRBJ2-7
v_call: TRBV4-2
cdr3_aa: CASSASGASSYEQYF

j_call: TRBJ2-2
v_call: TRBV19
cdr3_aa: CASSITSGIGGELFF

j_call: TRBJ2-3
v_call: TRBV4-3
cdr3_aa: CASSQEAGGLSTDTQYF

j_call: TRBJ2-7
v_call: TRBV15
cdr3_aa: CATSRQTGLGDPQYF

j_call: TRBJ2-1
v_call: TRBV10-3
cdr3_aa: CAISKTSGDNEQFF

j_call: TRBJ2-5
v_call: TRBV24-1
cdr3_aa: CATSDSPAGAGETQYF

j_call: TRBJ2-1
v_call: TRBV6-2/TRBV6-3
cdr3_aa: CASSYPGTSRGVRSYNEQFF

j_call: TRBJ2-5
v_call: TRBV7-9
cdr3_aa: CASRWVGETQYF

j_call: TRBJ2-5
v_call: TRBV4-3
cdr3_aa: CASSYQGWGEETQYF

j_call: TRBJ2-3
v_call: TRBV4-3
cdr3_aa: CASSQDRGQGATDTQYF

j_call: TRBJ1-5
v_call: TRBV6-1
cdr3_aa: CASSEGGVGSNQPQHF

j_call: TRBJ2-2
v_call: TRBV12-3/TRBV12-4
cdr3_aa: CARSPEEFRDRGNTGELFF

j_call: TRBJ2-3
v_call: TRBV20-1
cdr3_aa: CSASWSPKKLAGGTDTQYF

j_call: TRBJ2-7
v_call: TRBV27
cdr3_aa: CASSLSPPGPRDEQYF

j_call: TRBJ2-2
v_call: TRBV20-1
cdr3_aa: CSAIGQLNTGELFF

j_call: TRBJ2-7
v_call: TRBV12-3/TRBV12-4
cdr3_aa: CASSPGLAGRLHEQYF

j_call: TRBJ2-6
v_call: TRBV11-2
cdr3_aa: CASSLARGAGANVLTF

j_call: TRBJ2-2
v_call: TRBV25-1
cdr3_aa: CASSGSGSAGELFF

j_call: TRBJ1-4
v_call: TRBV7-6
cdr3_aa: CASSRRRGGNEKLFF

j_call: TRBJ2-1
v_call: TRBV30
cdr3_aa: CAWSVRGAGVEQFF

j_call: TRBJ2-5
v_call: TRBV7-2
cdr3_aa: CASSSGQVETQYF

j_call: TRBJ2-7
v_call: TRBV4-3
cdr3_aa: CASSLQTGSNYEQYF

j_call: TRBJ2-1
v_call: TRBV15
cdr3_aa: CATSARANNEQFF

j_call: TRBJ1-2
v_call: TRBV5-1
cdr3_aa: CASSSTGQEGFVLYYGYTF

j_call: TRBJ1-2
v_call: TRBV6-1
cdr3_aa: CASSEWVWDQGARDYGYTF

j_call: TRBJ2-2
v_call: TRBV6-5
cdr3_aa: CASSYSRTIGELFF

j_call: TRBJ1-1
v_call: TRBV2
cdr3_aa: CASSVESPGQLNTEAFF

j_call: TRBJ2-3
v_call: TRBV12-3/TRBV12-4
cdr3_aa: CASSPHPGPGTDTQYF

j_call: TRBJ2-5
v_call: TRBV7-3
cdr3_aa: CASSLLGLAGVETQYF

j_call: TRBJ2-7
v_call: TRBV20-1
cdr3_aa: CSARGAGQGAMYEQYF

j_call: TRBJ2-3
v_call: TRBV7-2
cdr3_aa: CASSLVARGGRPQYF